This T cell receptor beta chain stems from a study of T cell changes during pregnancy in multiple sclerosis (dated by TCRdb to between 2017 and 2020). Some background on the complete study: The study looked at changes in the T cell repertoire across pregnancy in women with multiple sclerosis.

Receptors were amplified or captured by the immunoSEQ multiplex PCR assay. In TCRdb, the immuneACCESS table is reduced to in-frame sequences with V and J assigned. These tables do not hold every clone; where another copy was compared, an unresolved V gene accounts for under half, and the others remain unexplained. This sample gives over 65,000 clones in total; approximately 90% of them show up just once. The ten largest clones add up to over 2% of the sample. Comment on this clone: Its binding antigen is unknown. Per-base quality was not reported, and no clone a single base away is much larger than it.

Counted from cysteine to phenylalanine, this CDR3 has 16 amino acids. The CDR3 DNA has 48 bases and is translated from base 1. V is pruned by 5 bases and J by 1 base, leaving 10 bases of the junction without a gene match. CDR1 and CDR2, per the germline V gene (reference sequence), are LNHDA and SQIVND. This receptor was obtained from a female donor with multiple sclerosis, enrolled in a pregnancy study. The chain was built from TRBV19 and TRBJ1-1, and 7 bases in between align with TRBD1. The sample in question was peripheral blood, obtained in the first trimester of pregnancy. The nucleotide sequence is given as TGTGCCAGTAGTTCACGGACAGGCCAGGCGAACACTGAAGCTTTCTTT. It translates as CASSSRTGQANTEAFF.